The 18 T cell receptor beta chains below come from one sample, sequenced in a study of T cells in pancreatic ductal adenocarcinoma (TCRdb year 2017). Pancreatic ductal adenocarcinoma patients who had undergone surgery without neoadjuvant therapy were selected. The protocol used for the library was the immunoSEQ multiplex PCR assay. TCRdb limited this immuneACCESS table to in-frame rearrangements with V and J called. A share of clones is missing; checked studies link under half to unresolved V genes, and the rest is unexplained. This sample comprises over 90,000 clones, about 95% of them detected only once. The ten largest make up 2.5% to 3.5% of the sample. Sample: PBMCs. These receptor sequences come from a human donor with pancreatic ductal adenocarcinoma.

The chain carries TRBV28 and TRBJ1-2; 10 positions match TRBD1. V lost 2 bases to trimming and J lost 4 bases; unmatched junction nucleotides: 4. Germline-derived CDR1 and CDR2 are MDHEN and SYDVKM. This CDR3 contains 15 residues. The DNA for the CDR3 is TGTGCCAGCAGTTTAGCGGGACAGGGGAGCTATGGCTACACCTTC. Amino acids: CASSLAGQGSYGYTF.

V gene TRBV13 combines with J gene TRBJ2-5, with 9 positions matching TRBD1. The V segment lost 4 bases and the J segment 5 bases; nucleotides outside the gene matches: 5. Germline loops: CDR1 PRHDT, CDR2 FYEKMQ (reference sequence). The CDR3 spans 14 residues. The CDR3 loop reads CASSWTGAFETQYF. For the CDR3, the DNA is TGTGCCAGCAGCTGGACAGGGGCATTCGAGACCCAGTACTTC.

The chain uses TRBV9 and TRBJ1-4, with 10 bases identical to TRBD1. The CDR3 contains 14 residues. Germline V gene sequence: CDR1 SGDLS, CDR2 YYNGEE. V gave up 3 bases and J gave up 10 bases; unmatched junction bases: 6. This chain's CDR3 is CASSDGTGVAKLFF. CDR3 nucleotide sequence: TGTGCCAGCAGCGACGGGACAGGGGTGGCAAAACTGTTTTTT. Variable domain in full (rest from reference TRBV9 and TRBJ1-4): DSGVTQTPKHLITATGQRVTLRCSPRSGDLSVYWYQQSLDQGLQFLIQYYNGEERAKGNILERFSAQQFPDLHSELNLSSLELGDSALYFCASSDGTGVAKLFFGSGTQLSVL.

J is TRBJ2-3 and V is TRBV30; 7 bases fit TRBD2. The CDR3 runs 16 residues. Trimming at V came to 2 bases and at J to 3 bases, leaving 11 bases not matched to a gene. The germline CDR1 and CDR2 sequences are GTSNPN and SVGIG (reference sequence). CDR3 nucleotides: TGTGCCTGGAGTCAACCGGGGAGCGGGAATACAGATACGCAGTATTTT. Residues: CAWSQPGSGNTDTQYF. Supplemented by reference TRBV30 and TRBJ2-3, the full variable domain reads SQTIHQWPATLVQPVGSPLSLECTVEGTSNPNLYWYRQAAGRGLQLLFYSVGIGQISSEVPQNLSASRPQDRQFILSSKKLLLSDSGFYLCAWSQPGSGNTDTQYFGPGTRLTVL.

The chain employs TRBV28 and TRBJ1-2; 11 bases align to TRBD1. The V and J ends lost 7 bases and 8 bases, in that order; junction bases with no gene match: 9. The germline V gene has CDR1 MDHEN and CDR2 SYDVKM. The CDR3 spans 14 residues. CDR3 DNA: TGTGCCAGCACCATCCGAGGACAGGGGGCGGGCTACACCTTC. Translating gives CASTIRGQGAGYTF.

The chain joins TRBV21-1 to TRBJ1-2. TRBV21-1 is tagged as a pseudogene. The CDR3 has 17 residues. CDR3 loop: CASSKVIGAGAYYGYTF. The CDR3 bases are TGTGCCAGCAGCAAAGTTATTGGTGCGGGGGCGTACTATGGCTACACCTTC.

This clone was detected only once. The genes are TRBV7-2 and TRBJ2-1; TRBD2 aligns across 13 bases. The CDR3 loop spans 15 amino acids. The V segment lost 5 bases and the J segment 9 bases; nucleotides outside the gene matches: 7. Germline-derived CDR1 and CDR2 are SGHTA and FQGNSA. The CDR3 loop reads CASSKLAGGPVEQFF. DNA of the CDR3: TGTGCCAGCAGCAAACTAGCGGGAGGGCCTGTTGAGCAGTTCTTC.

The rearrangement links TRBV30 to TRBJ2-2; 11 bases fit TRBD2. Germline-derived CDR1 and CDR2 are GTSNPN and SVGIG (reference sequence). Losses at the gene ends were 2 bases for V and 2 bases for J; bases not matched to a gene: 7. This CDR3 is 17 amino acids long. CDR3 loop: CAWSLLGLAANTGELFF. CDR3 DNA: TGTGCCTGGAGTCTATTGGGACTAGCGGCTAACACCGGGGAGCTGTTTTTT.

The sample holds one count of this clone. The rearrangement links TRBV29-1 to TRBJ2-7; 9 nucleotides line up with TRBD2. The CDR3 totals 14 residues. The J segment lost 3 bases and the V segment lost 1 base, leaving 4 bases of the junction unmatched. Germline assignment: CDR1 SQVTM and CDR2 ANQGSEA. CDR3 protein: CSVEGTSVFYEQYF. In DNA, the CDR3 is TGCAGCGTTGAAGGGACTAGCGTGTTCTACGAGCAGTACTTC.

This chain links TRBV16 with TRBJ2-7; D may be TRBD1 (5 bases). The CDR3 loop spans 15 amino acids. Germline-derived CDR1 and CDR2 are KGHSY and FQNENV. Trimming cost V 2 bases and J 1 base, with 12 bases left between them. This CDR3 is CASSQKGSNSYEQYF. The CDR3 coding sequence is TGTGCCAGCAGCCAAAAGGGGTCTAATTCCTACGAGCAGTACTTC.

The V call is TRBV6-1, the J call TRBJ2-7; 11 nucleotides match TRBD1. CDR1 and CDR2 from the germline V gene are MNHNS and SASEGT. This CDR3 is built from 15 residues. V dropped 7 bases and J dropped 9; count of bases not matched to a gene: 14. Here the CDR3 DNA reads TGTGCCAGCACTGATTTCCGGGACAGGGGGTTAGCGCAGTACTTC. Protein: CASTDFRDRGLAQYF.

The gene calls are TRBV28 and TRBJ2-2; 8 bases match TRBD2. J gave up 1 base and V 8 bases, and 3 bases lay outside the gene matches. The CDR3 is 14 amino acids. The germline V gene has CDR1 MDHEN and CDR2 SYDVKM. CDR3 residues: CASPGRGNTGELFF. The CDR3 DNA follows: TGTGCCAGCCCCGGGAGGGGGAACACCGGGGAGCTGTTTTTT. Drawing the rest from reference TRBV28 and TRBJ2-2, the complete variable domain is DVKVTQSSRYLVKRTGEKVFLECVQDMDHENMFWYRQDPGLGLRLIYFSYDVKMKEKGDIPEGYSVSREKKERFSLILESASTNQTSMYLCASPGRGNTGELFFGEGSRLTVL.

This sequence joins TRBV15 and TRBJ2-7, with unresolved D. The CDR3 sequence is 16 residues long. V shed 1 base and J shed 0 bases, with 13 bases lying between them. Germline V lookup: CDR1 LNHNV, CDR2 YYDKDF (reference sequence). DNA for the CDR3: TGTGCCACCAGCAGAGGCGCCACCTTTAGCTCCTACGAGCAGTACTTC. Translation gives CATSRGATFSSYEQYF.

The chain uses TRBV30 and TRBJ2-5; 8 bases are shared with TRBD2. The CDR3 totals 13 residues. Trimming at V came to 2 bases and at J to 5 bases, leaving 4 bases not matched to a gene. Germline assignment: CDR1 GTSNPN and CDR2 SVGIG (reference sequence). The CDR3 nucleotides read TGTGCCTGGAGTACGGGACTAGAGGAGACCCAGTACTTC. It codes for CAWSTGLEETQYF.

This clone was found once. The CDR3 bases are TGTGCCAGCGGGGGGGCAAACACAGATACGCAGTATTTT. Translated: CASGGANTDTQYF. The chain recombines TRBV9 with TRBJ2-3; a weak D match, TRBD2 (7 bases). With 7 bases removed from V and 2 bases from J, the gap between germline ends came to 11 bases. CDR1 is SGDLS, CDR2 YYNGEE, per germline. The CDR3 loop spans 13 amino acids.

The chain recombines TRBV7-8 with TRBJ2-1; D perhaps matches TRBD2 (5 bases). There are 17 residues in the CDR3. V gave up 3 bases and J gave up 4 bases, with 19 bases separating them. The germline CDR1 and CDR2 sequences are SGHVS and FQNEAQ. The CDR3 spells CASSLGSGSRTYNEQFF. The CDR3 nucleotides are TGTGCCAGCAGCTTGGGAAGCGGATCACGAACTTACAATGAGCAGTTCTTC.

The J gene is TRBJ1-1, the V gene TRBV29-1; no clear D gene. V lost 2 bases and J 1 base, leaving 8 bases between the germline ends. The CDR3 contains 13 residues. CDR1 is SQVTM and CDR2 is ANQGSEA in the germline V gene. CDR3 sequence reads: CSVEMIENTEAFF. The CDR3 nucleotides are TGCAGCGTTGAAATGATAGAGAACACTGAAGCTTTCTTT.

This chain connects TRBV6-5 to TRBJ2-7, with D perhaps TRBD2 (6 bases). There are 14 residues in the CDR3. Germline V gene sequence: CDR1 MNHEY, CDR2 SVGAGI. Trimming pared 6 bases from V and 0 bases from J, leaving 12 bases between. This chain's CDR3 is CASSSVGSSYEQYF. CDR3 coding DNA: TGTGCCAGCAGCTCCGTCGGGAGCTCCTACGAGCAGTACTTC.